The 29 T cell receptor beta chains presented below share a single source sample, sequenced in a study of blood T cell repertoires in COVID-19. Produced via immunoSEQ multiplex PCR; TCRdb's table is partial and in-frame only. This table has 200,000 to 250,000 clones, 70% to 85% appearing once. Sequenced input: PBMCs or T cells enriched from blood (not recorded which). These receptors were obtained from a woman aged 55-75 years who had recovered from COVID-19.

The chain employs TRBV3-1 (or the pseudogene TRBV3-2) and TRBJ1-6; perhaps TRBD1 as D (6 bases). Germline V gene data show CDR1 as LGHDT and CDR2 as YNNKEL (reference sequence). CDR3 length: 17 residues. V was pared by 4 bases and J by 7 bases, with 20 bases between. Written as DNA, the CDR3 is TGTGCCAGCAGCCGCTCAGGGGCTAGGCAGGGGAATTCACCCCTCCACTTT. This translates into CASSRSGARQGNSPLHF.

The chain joins TRBV19 to TRBJ1-5, with 10 bases that match TRBD1. The CDR3 runs to 17 residues. Germline V lookup: CDR1 LNHDA, CDR2 SQIVND (reference sequence). The V gene end was trimmed by 3 bases and the J gene end by 2 bases; junction bases not matched to a gene: 7. This CDR3 reads CASSIGTGAGGNQPQHF. CDR3 coding DNA: TGTGCCAGTAGTATCGGGACAGGGGCCGGGGGCAATCAGCCCCAGCATTTT.

The CDR3 nucleotides read TGTGCCAGCAGCCAAACTCCGCCGGGGGCCGGGGAGCTGTTTTTT. Translating gives CASSQTPPGAGELFF. J is TRBJ2-2 and V is TRBV3-1 (or the pseudogene TRBV3-2), with D possibly matching TRBD2 (6 bases). V lost 2 bases, J lost 6 bases, and 13 bases lay in between. Germline V gives CDR1 LGHDT, CDR2 YNNKEL (reference sequence). The CDR3 contains 15 residues.

This rearrangement joins TRBV2 to TRBJ1-6, with 7 bases aligning to TRBD1. The CDR3 has 16 residues. V was pared by 6 bases and J by 6 bases, with 11 bases of the junction left unmatched. Germline V lookup: CDR1 SNHLY, CDR2 FYNNEI. As DNA, the CDR3 is TGTGCCAGCAGGGATCCGGGACAGAGAATTAATTCACCCCTCCACTTT. Amino acid sequence: CASRDPGQRINSPLHF.

The chain joins TRBV2 to TRBJ2-3; weak D call: TRBD2 (5 bases). From germline, CDR1 is SNHLY and CDR2 FYNNEI. V shed 7 bases and J shed 2 bases, with 13 bases lying between them. This CDR3 contains 14 residues. As DNA, the CDR3 is TGTGCCAGCAAAGGTGGGAGTTCCACAGATACGCAGTATTTT. The encoded protein is CASKGGSSTDTQYF.

The J gene is TRBJ1-2, the V gene TRBV19; 7 positions agree with TRBD1. The V segment lost 10 bases and the J segment 8 bases; nucleotides outside the gene matches: 7. In germline, CDR1 is LNHDA, CDR2 SQIVND (reference sequence). This CDR3 spans 11 amino acids. This CDR3 reads CATRTGHGYTF. The CDR3 DNA reads TGTGCCACCCGGACAGGTCACGGCTACACCTTC.

The chain combines TRBV7-2 with TRBJ2-7, with TRBD2 matching over 9 bases. V lost 5 bases to trimming and J lost 2 bases; unmatched junction nucleotides: 7. The length of the CDR3 is 15 residues. CDR1 and CDR2 from the germline V gene are SGHTA and FQGNSA. The CDR3 loop reads CASSQRTSAPYEQYF. The CDR3 DNA follows: TGTGCCAGCAGCCAAAGGACTAGCGCGCCCTACGAGCAGTACTTC.

The J gene is TRBJ1-2, the V gene TRBV19; 9 nucleotides match TRBD1. Germline loops: CDR1 LNHDA, CDR2 SQIVND (reference sequence). This CDR3 is 13 amino acids long. V lost 4 bases, J lost 4 bases, and 1 base stayed unmatched. The chain's CDR3 is CASSKQGAYGYTF. The CDR3, as DNA: TGTGCCAGTAGTAAACAGGGGGCCTATGGCTACACCTTC. Drawing the rest from reference TRBV19 and TRBJ1-2, the complete variable domain is DGGITQSPKYLFRKEGQNVTLSCEQNLNHDAMYWYRQDPGQGLRLIYYSQIVNDFQKGDIAEGYSVSREKKESFPLTVTSAQKNPTAFYLCASSKQGAYGYTFGSGTRLTVV.

The chain employs TRBV7-2 and TRBJ1-2; no definite D call. The CDR3 has 15 residues. V was cut by 1 base and J by 2 bases, with 11 bases left in between. Germline V gives CDR1 SGHTA, CDR2 FQGNSA. Here the CDR3 reads CASSLGYGRNYGYTF. CDR3 sequence (DNA): TGTGCCAGCAGCTTAGGGTACGGGAGGAACTATGGCTACACCTTC.

CDR3 sequence reads: CASSLVGGAGANVLTF. DNA of the CDR3: TGTGCCAGCAGCTTGGTAGGGGGTGCTGGGGCCAACGTCCTGACTTTC. V is TRBV5-4 and J is TRBJ2-6; TRBD1 might be the D (6 bases). Germline V gene lookup returns CDR1 SGHNT and CDR2 YYREEE (reference sequence). The CDR3 is 16 residues long. V lost 0 bases and J 2 bases, leaving 9 bases between the germline ends.

The gene calls are TRBV7-7 and TRBJ2-3; 11 bases match TRBD2. CDR1 and CDR2 (germline): SSHAT, FNYEAQ (reference sequence). This CDR3 spans 16 amino acids. Trimming took 5 bases from V and 4 from J; bases not matched to a gene: 8. The CDR3 DNA reads TGTGCCAGCAGCAAGTTAGCGGGAGGGTCCGCAGATACGCAGTATTTT. Protein: CASSKLAGGSADTQYF.

The rearrangement joins TRBV2 to TRBJ2-2; D is possibly TRBD2 (6 bases). Deletions cut 10 bases from V and 6 bases from J, with 12 bases between. Germline loops: CDR1 SNHLY, CDR2 FYNNEI. CDR3 length equals 12 residues. The CDR3 DNA sequence: TGTGCCACTAAGAGGGAGGCCGGGGAGCTGTTTTTT. This sequence encodes CATKREAGELFF.

This clone was seen many times. V is TRBV16 and J is TRBJ2-2; D unclear. Trimming left V 3 bases short and J 2 bases short, with 7 bases between. Looked up from germline, CDR1 is KGHSY and CDR2 is FQNENV. There are 14 residues in the CDR3. The DNA of the CDR3 is TGTGCCAGCAGCCATAGAGGAAACACCGGGGAGCTGTTTTTT. This translates into CASSHRGNTGELFF.

About this clone: The same CDR3 can be traced to other DNA sequences in this sample. The V call is TRBV3-1 (or the pseudogene TRBV3-2), the J call TRBJ1-3; tentative D call: TRBD1 (5 bases). This CDR3 contains 14 residues. Germline-derived CDR1 and CDR2 are LGHDT and YNNKEL (reference sequence). The V and J ends lost 4 bases and 2 bases respectively, with 9 bases between them. The CDR3 sequence: CASSRGTTGNTIYF. The CDR3 DNA sequence: TGTGCCAGCAGCCGCGGGACGACTGGAAACACCATATATTTT.

The chain uses TRBV5-1 and TRBJ2-3, with TRBD1 matching 8 bases. The CDR3 totals 14 residues. The V and J ends lost 3 bases and 1 base, in that order; junction bases with no gene match: 1. CDR1 is SGHRS and CDR2 is YFSETQ in the germline V gene. The CDR3 nucleotides read TGCGCCAGCAGCTCGGGACAGGGCACAGATACGCAGTATTTT. It is translated as CASSSGQGTDTQYF.

The chain joins TRBV21-1 to TRBJ1-5. TRBV21-1 is given as a pseudogene. The CDR3 spans 15 residues. CDR3 sequence: CASSHRDWDNQPQHF. The CDR3 DNA follows: TGTGCCAGCAGCCACCGGGACTGGGACAATCAGCCCCAGCATTTT.

The count of this clone is one. V and J are TRBV6-5 and TRBJ2-2, with 11 bases matching TRBD1. The CDR3 is made up of 14 amino acids. CDR1 and CDR2 (germline): MNHEY, SVGAGI. V gave up 6 bases and J gave up 6 bases; unmatched junction bases: 3. The CDR3: CASRRDRGSGELFF. The CDR3 DNA follows: TGTGCCAGCAGAAGGGACAGGGGGTCCGGGGAGCTGTTTTTT.

The chain couples TRBV6-5 to TRBJ1-1, with D unresolved. CDR3 length: 13 residues. The germline CDR1 and CDR2 sequences are MNHEY and SVGAGI. Trimming stripped 7 bases from V and 4 bases from J, with 13 bases between. CDR3 coding DNA: TGTGCCAGCATGAAATACTCGGGCACTGAAGCTTTCTTT. Translated, it gives CASMKYSGTEAFF.

CDR3 in DNA: TGTGCCAGCAGTGATGGTCAGGGAGAGACCCAGTACTTC. Protein sequence: CASSDGQGETQYF. The chain is built from TRBV2 and TRBJ2-5, with D possibly being TRBD1 (5 bases). Germline CDR1 is SNHLY and CDR2 is FYNNEI. This CDR3 has 13 amino acids. V was cut by 3 bases and J by 4 bases, with 9 bases left in between.

V and J are TRBV5-1 and TRBJ1-4; the match to TRBD1 covers 12 bases. Germline assignment: CDR1 SGHRS and CDR2 YFSETQ. This CDR3 has 16 amino acids. Trimming took 5 bases from V and 5 from J; bases not matched to a gene: 7. DNA of the CDR3: TGCGCCAGCAGTACCGGGACAGGGGGCGGGAATGAAAAACTGTTTTTT. This sequence encodes CASSTGTGGGNEKLFF.

The rearrangement joins TRBV7-9 to TRBJ2-1, with D uncertain. Germline V lookup: CDR1 SEHNR, CDR2 FQNEAQ (reference sequence). This CDR3 contains 15 residues. V lost 4 bases, J lost 3 bases, and 13 bases lay in between. CDR3 amino acids: CASSSESGDYNEQFF. CDR3 nucleotide sequence: TGTGCCAGCAGCTCCGAGAGTGGAGACTACAATGAGCAGTTCTTC.

This chain links TRBV19 with TRBJ1-5; the D is unclear. The germline gives CDR1 LNHDA, CDR2 SQIVND (reference sequence). Between the trimmed V and J ends, which lost 7 bases and 3 bases, there was a span of 10 bases. CDR3 length equals 13 residues. CDR3 loop: CASTLSVNQPQHF. The CDR3 bases are TGTGCCAGTACTTTATCAGTCAATCAGCCCCAGCATTTT. Full variable domain (rest looked up from reference TRBV19 and TRBJ1-5): DGGITQSPKYLFRKEGQNVTLSCEQNLNHDAMYWYRQDPGQGLRLIYYSQIVNDFQKGDIAEGYSVSREKKESFPLTVTSAQKNPTAFYLCASTLSVNQPQHFGDGTRLSIL.

The chain combines TRBV7-9 with TRBJ2-1; TRBD1 matches at 8 bases. Germline V CDR1 and CDR2: SEHNR, FQNEAQ (reference sequence). CDR3 length equals 14 residues. V shed 1 base, J shed 9 bases, and the junction held 5 bases outside the gene matches. The CDR3 coding sequence is TGTGCCAGCAGCTTAGGAGGACAGGGCGGTGAGCAGTTCTTC. This sequence encodes CASSLGGQGGEQFF.

V gene TRBV2 combines with J gene TRBJ2-1; TRBD1 matches 8 bases. Trimming cost V 7 bases and J 9 bases; bases outside gene matches: 23. The germline CDR1 and CDR2 sequences are SNHLY and FYNNEI. CDR3 size: 18 residues. CDR3 nucleotides: TGTGCCAGCAAGGGGGCAGGGGGCGAAAGGGGACCCTTGGGTGAGCAGTTCTTC. This encodes CASKGAGGERGPLGEQFF.

The rearrangement uses TRBV5-1 and TRBJ1-6, with D uncertain. Germline V CDR1 and CDR2: SGHRS, YFSETQ. This CDR3 is built from 15 residues. V shed 7 bases and J shed 6 bases, with 17 bases lying between them. The CDR3 reads CASALEGGGNSPLHF. The CDR3 nucleotides are TGCGCCAGCGCGCTTGAGGGCGGAGGTAATTCACCCCTCCACTTT.

The chain recombines TRBV4-3 with TRBJ2-5; the match to TRBD2 covers 15 bases. The length of the CDR3 is 16 residues. Trimming cost V 3 bases and J 4 bases; bases outside gene matches: 3. Germline-derived CDR1 and CDR2 are LGHNA and YSLEER. CDR3 amino acids: CASSQGLAGGRETQYF. As DNA, the CDR3 is TGCGCCAGCAGCCAGGGACTAGCGGGGGGTAGAGAGACCCAGTACTTC.

The chain recombines TRBV5-4 with TRBJ2-1; 16 bases agree with TRBD2. The CDR3 consists of 15 residues. Germline values: CDR1 SGHNT, CDR2 YYREEE (reference sequence). The V and J ends lost 3 bases and 9 bases, in that order; junction bases with no gene match: 3. This CDR3 is CASSSGLAGGLEQFF. The CDR3 DNA follows: TGTGCCAGCAGCTCGGGACTAGCGGGAGGGCTTGAGCAGTTCTTC.

The chain is built from TRBV7-2 and TRBJ2-7; the D gene is possibly TRBD2 (6 bases). CDR3 length: 14 amino acids. Germline CDR1 is SGHTA and CDR2 is FQGNSA. Trimming cost V 3 bases and J 7 bases, with 16 bases left between them. The CDR3: CASSLSRDSGEQYF. CDR3 bases: TGTGCCAGCAGCTTGTCCAGGGACTCGGGGGAGCAGTACTTC. The variable domain in full, with the rest retrieved from reference TRBV7-2 and TRBJ2-7, is GAGVSQSPSNKVTEKGKDVELRCDPISGHTALYWYRQSLGQGLEFLIYFQGNSAPDKSGLPSDRFSAERTGGSVSTLTIQRTQQEDSAVYLCASSLSRDSGEQYFGPGTRLTVT.

The V call is TRBV18, the J call TRBJ1-2; D is unresolved. There are 14 residues in the CDR3. Trimming took off 0 bases at V and 3 bases at J, with 8 bases between the two ends. Germline V CDR1 and CDR2: KGHSH, LQKENI. CDR3 DNA: TGTGCCAGCTCACCACCGGAGGATCACTATGGCTACACCTTC. It yields the protein CASSPPEDHYGYTF.